One T cell receptor (beta chain) is described in this entry. Its antigen is undetermined. Ahead of thyroid surgery, no patient had received treatment of any kind. The data stem from a study of metastatic and nonmetastatic thyroid tumors. Study-wide background: Blood and tumor or nodule tissue repertoires from malignant and benign thyroid patients were compared. Notes on the study in general: Patients with malignant thyroid tumors reportedly had significantly higher TCR beta diversity than those with benign nodules, in blood and tumor.

Original handling: To classify distant metastasis in papillary thyroid cancer, a model was built from CDR3 differences across clinicopathological groups. TCRdb redid the clone calls on the PCR reads using MiXCR. Here the V and J calls rest on TCRdb's processing, not on the authors' analysis. The profile covers some 14,000 clones, with 20% to 30% appearing a single time and less than 9.5% taken by the ten largest. The V gene end was trimmed by 0 bases and the J gene end by 6 bases; junction bases not matched to a gene: 5. The CDR3 has 15 amino acids. Per the germline V gene, CDR1 is LGHNA and CDR2 is YSLEER.

This TCR came from a female donor with papillary thyroid cancer or a benign thyroid nodule (not recorded which). Some clones in this sample may be carry-over from other donors' samples. The source material was blood. The V call is TRBV4-3, the J call TRBJ1-5, with 7 bases that match TRBD1. In DNA, the CDR3 is TGCGCCAGCAGCCAAGATTGGGCAGGGGGTCAGCCCCAGCATTTT. It is translated as CASSQDWAGGQPQHF.